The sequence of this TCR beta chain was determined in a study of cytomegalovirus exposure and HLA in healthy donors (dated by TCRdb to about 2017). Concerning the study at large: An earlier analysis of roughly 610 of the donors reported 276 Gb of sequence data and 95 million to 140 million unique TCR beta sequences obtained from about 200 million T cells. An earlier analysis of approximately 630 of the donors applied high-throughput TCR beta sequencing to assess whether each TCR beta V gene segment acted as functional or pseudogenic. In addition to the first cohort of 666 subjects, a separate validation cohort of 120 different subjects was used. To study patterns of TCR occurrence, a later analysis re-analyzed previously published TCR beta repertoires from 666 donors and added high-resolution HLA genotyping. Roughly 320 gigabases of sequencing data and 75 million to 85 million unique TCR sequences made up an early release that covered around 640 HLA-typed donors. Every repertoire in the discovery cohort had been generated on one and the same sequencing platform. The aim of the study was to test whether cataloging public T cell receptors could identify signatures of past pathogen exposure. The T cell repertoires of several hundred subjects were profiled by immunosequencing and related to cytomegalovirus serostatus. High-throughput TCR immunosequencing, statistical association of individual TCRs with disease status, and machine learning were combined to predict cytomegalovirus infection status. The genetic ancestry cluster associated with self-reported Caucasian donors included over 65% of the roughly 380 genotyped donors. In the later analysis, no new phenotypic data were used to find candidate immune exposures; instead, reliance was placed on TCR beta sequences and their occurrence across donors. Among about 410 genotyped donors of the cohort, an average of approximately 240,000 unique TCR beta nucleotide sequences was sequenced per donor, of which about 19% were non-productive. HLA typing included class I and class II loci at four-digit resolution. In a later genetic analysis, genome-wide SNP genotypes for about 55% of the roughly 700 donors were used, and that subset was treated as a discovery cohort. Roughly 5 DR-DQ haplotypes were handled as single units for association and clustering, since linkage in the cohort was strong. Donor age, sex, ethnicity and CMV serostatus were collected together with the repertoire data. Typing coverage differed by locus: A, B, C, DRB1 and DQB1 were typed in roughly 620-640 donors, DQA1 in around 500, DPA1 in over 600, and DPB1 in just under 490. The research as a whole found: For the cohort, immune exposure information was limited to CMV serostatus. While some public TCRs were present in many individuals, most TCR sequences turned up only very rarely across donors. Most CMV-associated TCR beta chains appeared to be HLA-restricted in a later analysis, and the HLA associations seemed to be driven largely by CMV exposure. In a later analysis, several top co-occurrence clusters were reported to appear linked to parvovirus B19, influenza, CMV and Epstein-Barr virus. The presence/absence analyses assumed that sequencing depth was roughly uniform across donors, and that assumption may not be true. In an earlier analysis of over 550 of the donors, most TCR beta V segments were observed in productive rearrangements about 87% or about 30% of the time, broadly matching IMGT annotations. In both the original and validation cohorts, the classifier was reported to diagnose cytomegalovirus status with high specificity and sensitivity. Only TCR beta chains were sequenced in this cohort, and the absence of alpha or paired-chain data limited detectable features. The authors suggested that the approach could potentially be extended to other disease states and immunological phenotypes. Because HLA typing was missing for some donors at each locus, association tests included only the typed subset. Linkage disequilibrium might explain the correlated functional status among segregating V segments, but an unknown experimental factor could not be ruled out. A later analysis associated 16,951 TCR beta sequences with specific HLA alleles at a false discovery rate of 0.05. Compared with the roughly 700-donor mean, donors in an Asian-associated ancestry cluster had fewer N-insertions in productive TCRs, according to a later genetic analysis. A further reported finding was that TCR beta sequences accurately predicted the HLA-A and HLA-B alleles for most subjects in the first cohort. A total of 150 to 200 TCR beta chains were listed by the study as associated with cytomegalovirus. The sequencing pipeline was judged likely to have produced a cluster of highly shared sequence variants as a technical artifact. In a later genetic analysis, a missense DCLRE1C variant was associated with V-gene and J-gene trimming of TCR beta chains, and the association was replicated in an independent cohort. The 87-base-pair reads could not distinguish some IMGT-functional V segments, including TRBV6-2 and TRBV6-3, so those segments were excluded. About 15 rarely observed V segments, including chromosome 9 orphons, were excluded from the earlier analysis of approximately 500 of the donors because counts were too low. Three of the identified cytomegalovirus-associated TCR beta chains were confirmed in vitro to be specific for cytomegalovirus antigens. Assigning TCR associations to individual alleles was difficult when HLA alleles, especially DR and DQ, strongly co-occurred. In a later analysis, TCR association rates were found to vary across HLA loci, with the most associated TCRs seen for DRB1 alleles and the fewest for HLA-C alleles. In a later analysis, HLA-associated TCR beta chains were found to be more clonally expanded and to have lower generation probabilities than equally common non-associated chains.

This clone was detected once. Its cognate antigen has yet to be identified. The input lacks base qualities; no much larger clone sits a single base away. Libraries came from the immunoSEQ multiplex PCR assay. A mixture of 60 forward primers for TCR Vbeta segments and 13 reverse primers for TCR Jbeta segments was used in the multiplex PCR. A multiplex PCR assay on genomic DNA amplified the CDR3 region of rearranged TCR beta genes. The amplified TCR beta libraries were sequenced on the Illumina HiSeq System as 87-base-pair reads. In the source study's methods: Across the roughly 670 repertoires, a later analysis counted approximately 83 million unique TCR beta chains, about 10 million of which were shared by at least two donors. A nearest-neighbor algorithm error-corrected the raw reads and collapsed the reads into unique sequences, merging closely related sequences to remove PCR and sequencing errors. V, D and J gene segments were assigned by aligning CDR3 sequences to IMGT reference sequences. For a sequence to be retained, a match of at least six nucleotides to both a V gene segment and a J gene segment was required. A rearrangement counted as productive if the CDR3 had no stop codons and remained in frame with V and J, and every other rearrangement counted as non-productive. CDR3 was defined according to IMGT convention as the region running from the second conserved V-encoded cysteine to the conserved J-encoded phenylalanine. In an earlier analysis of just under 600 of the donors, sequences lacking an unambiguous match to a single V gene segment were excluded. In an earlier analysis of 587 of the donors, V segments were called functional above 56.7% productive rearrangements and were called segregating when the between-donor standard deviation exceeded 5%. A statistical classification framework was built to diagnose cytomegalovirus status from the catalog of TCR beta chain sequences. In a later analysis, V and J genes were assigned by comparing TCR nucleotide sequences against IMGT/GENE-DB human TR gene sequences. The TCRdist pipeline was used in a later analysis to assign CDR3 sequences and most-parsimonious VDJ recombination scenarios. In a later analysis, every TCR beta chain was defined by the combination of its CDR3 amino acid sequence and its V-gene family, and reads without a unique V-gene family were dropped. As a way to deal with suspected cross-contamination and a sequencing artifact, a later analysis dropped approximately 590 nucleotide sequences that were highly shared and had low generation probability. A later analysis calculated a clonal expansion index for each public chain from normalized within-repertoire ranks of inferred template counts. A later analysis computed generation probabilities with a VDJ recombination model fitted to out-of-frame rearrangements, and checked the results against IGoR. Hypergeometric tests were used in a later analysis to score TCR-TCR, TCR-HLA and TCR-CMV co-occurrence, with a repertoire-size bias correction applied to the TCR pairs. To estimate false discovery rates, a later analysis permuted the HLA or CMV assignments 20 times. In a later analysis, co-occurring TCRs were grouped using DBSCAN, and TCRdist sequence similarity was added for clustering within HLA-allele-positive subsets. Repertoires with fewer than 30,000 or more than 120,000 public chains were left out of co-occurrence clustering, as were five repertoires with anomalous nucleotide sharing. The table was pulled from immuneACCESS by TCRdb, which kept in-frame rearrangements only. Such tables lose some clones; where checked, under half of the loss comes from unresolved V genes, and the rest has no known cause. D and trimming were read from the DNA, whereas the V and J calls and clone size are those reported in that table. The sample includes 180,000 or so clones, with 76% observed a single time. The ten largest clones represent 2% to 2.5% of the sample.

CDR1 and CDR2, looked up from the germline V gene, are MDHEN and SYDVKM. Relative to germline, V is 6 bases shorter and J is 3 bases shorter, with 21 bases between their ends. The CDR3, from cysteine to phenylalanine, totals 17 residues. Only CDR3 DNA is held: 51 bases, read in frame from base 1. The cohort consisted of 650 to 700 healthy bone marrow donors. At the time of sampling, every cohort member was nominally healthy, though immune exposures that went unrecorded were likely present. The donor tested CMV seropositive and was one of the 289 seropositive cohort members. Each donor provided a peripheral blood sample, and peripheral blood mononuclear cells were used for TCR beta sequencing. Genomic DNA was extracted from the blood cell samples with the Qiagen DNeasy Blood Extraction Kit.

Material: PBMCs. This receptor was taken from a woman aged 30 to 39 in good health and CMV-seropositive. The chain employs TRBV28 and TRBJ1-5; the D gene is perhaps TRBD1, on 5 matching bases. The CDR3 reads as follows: CASRSPKGWGPNQPQHF. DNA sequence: TGTGCCAGCAGGTCCCCCAAAGGGTGGGGCCCCAATCAGCCCCAGCATTTT.